This T cell receptor (beta chain) originates from a study of cytotoxic CD8 clonotypes in ibrutinib-treated CLL. On the study more broadly: Response sampling took place at median about 12 months of treatment, range 6 to 36.

This clone was detected a few times. Its target is unknown. This CDR3 comprises 16 residues. Trimming cost V 5 bases and J 0 bases; bases outside gene matches: 4. Germline V gives CDR1 MNHNY, CDR2 SVGAGI (reference sequence). TCRdb's table, derived via immunoSEQ multiplex PCR, lists solely in-frame clones and lacks some. The sample gives 330,000 or so clones, 67% of which show up once; 6% to 6.5% is in the top ten. Study conclusions and caveats: The clonality rise at ibrutinib response reflected private clonotype expansion.

Sequenced here: PBMCs, sampled after 36 months of ibrutinib treatment. The chain recombines TRBV6-6 with TRBJ1-5; 10 nucleotides agree with TRBD1. The sequence came from a human donor with chronic lymphocytic leukemia. The CDR3 DNA sequence: TGTGCCAGCAGTCGACAGGGGGCCTTTAGCAATCAGCCCCAGCATTTT. Residues: CASSRQGAFSNQPQHF.